This T cell receptor beta chain was captured by sequencing in a study of OX40 agonist ivuxolimab in advanced cancers. Measured with immunoSEQ multiplex PCR; TCRdb has only the in-frame clones, and not every one. Of over 85,000 clones in the sample, roughly nine tenths were seen once. V trimming: 5 bases; J trimming: 5 bases; junction bases outside the gene matches: 17. The CDR3 is made up of 17 amino acids. The germline V gene encodes CDR1 SEHNR and CDR2 FQNEAQ (reference sequence). The sequences come from CD4+ or CD8+ T cells sorted from blood, collected in a trial of the OX40 agonist ivuxolimab. The chain carries TRBV7-9 and TRBJ2-5; 7 positions agree with TRBD1. The receptor was derived from an adult with an advanced solid tumor such as melanoma, head and neck, liver or kidney cancer. This CDR3 reads CASSPGVAGGKVETQYF. The CDR3 nucleotides read TGTGCCAGCAGCCCCGGCGTGGCAGGGGGTAAAGTGGAGACCCAGTACTTC.